A single sample gave rise to the 27 T cell receptor beta chains below, sequenced in a study of blood T cell repertoires in COVID-19. Measured with immunoSEQ multiplex PCR; TCRdb has only the in-frame clones, and not every one. The data hold about 320,000 clones, with 88% observed a single time. The sequenced material came from PBMCs or T cells enriched from blood (not recorded which). Every receptor here comes from a man aged 30 to 39 who had recovered from COVID-19.

This clone came up a few times. The rearrangement links TRBV16 to TRBJ1-1; TRBD1 is a possible D gene (5 bases). Looked up from germline, CDR1 is KGHSY and CDR2 is FQNENV. Trimming shortened V by 8 bases and J by 7 bases, and 23 bases separated the two germline ends. The CDR3 totals 15 residues. The DNA for the CDR3 is TGTGCCAGCCCCCATCCTAGGGCAGGGTTGAATGAAGCTTTCTTT. It is translated as CASPHPRAGLNEAFF.

The rearrangement joins TRBV7-6 to TRBJ2-7; 7 bases are a match to TRBD2. CDR1 and CDR2 (germline): SGHVS, FNYEAQ. This CDR3 is 15 amino acids long. The V gene end was trimmed by 5 bases and the J gene end by 2 bases; junction bases not matched to a gene: 9. The chain's CDR3 is CASSVDTGLTYEQYF. Here the CDR3 DNA reads TGTGCCAGCAGCGTTGACACGGGACTAACCTACGAGCAGTACTTC.

The sample holds one count of this clone. The chain recombines TRBV7-2 with TRBJ2-5; 12 nucleotides match TRBD2. CDR1 is SGHTA and CDR2 is FQGNSA in the germline V gene. The CDR3 has 16 amino acids. V shed 2 bases and J 0 bases; nucleotides not matched to a gene: 1. For the CDR3, the DNA is TGTGCCAGCAGCTTACTAGCGGGGGGGTACCAAGAGACCCAGTACTTC. Protein sequence: CASSLLAGGYQETQYF.

This chain joins TRBV7-2 and TRBJ1-5; D gene ambiguous. The CDR3 totals 14 residues. V was pared by 5 bases and J by 5 bases, with 13 bases between. The germline CDR1 and CDR2 sequences are SGHTA and FQGNSA. The CDR3 bases are TGTGCCAGCAGCACCCGGGGAAGGGATCAGCCCCAGCATTTT. The encoded protein is CASSTRGRDQPQHF. The complete variable domain, with remaining parts taken from reference TRBV7-2 and TRBJ1-5, reads GAGVSQSPSNKVTEKGKDVELRCDPISGHTALYWYRQSLGQGLEFLIYFQGNSAPDKSGLPSDRFSAERTGGSVSTLTIQRTQQEDSAVYLCASSTRGRDQPQHFGDGTRLSIL.

There are a few counts of this clone. V and J are TRBV15 and TRBJ1-1; TRBD1 matches at 12 bases. CDR1 is LNHNV and CDR2 is YYDKDF in the germline V gene (reference sequence). V was pared by 0 bases and J by 3 bases, with 5 bases of the junction left unmatched. CDR3 length: 17 residues. The CDR3 DNA follows: TGTGCCACCAGCAGAGATGGGGACAGGGGGCCCTACACTGAAGCTTTCTTT. It codes for CATSRDGDRGPYTEAFF.

This clone was seen just once. The chain employs TRBV6-4 and TRBJ1-2; TRBD1 matches at 9 bases. Germline V gene lookup returns CDR1 MRHNA and CDR2 SNTAGT. J was trimmed by 2 bases and V by 6 bases; bases with no gene match: 10. This CDR3 region has 16 residues. CDR3: CASSLTHGTGNYGYTF. CDR3 sequence (DNA): TGTGCCAGCAGCCTCACTCACGGGACAGGGAACTATGGCTACACCTTC.

The J gene is TRBJ2-5, the V gene TRBV9; perhaps TRBD2 as D (7 bases). The CDR3 totals 14 residues. Germline values: CDR1 SGDLS, CDR2 YYNGEE. Deletions cut 0 bases from V and 5 bases from J, with 11 bases between. The CDR3 sequence is CASSVEGGLETQYF. CDR3 nucleotide sequence: TGTGCCAGCAGCGTAGAGGGGGGGCTCGAGACCCAGTACTTC.

The chain is built from TRBV7-9 and TRBJ2-5; 7 nucleotides agree with TRBD1. The V and J ends lost 5 bases and 5 bases, in that order; junction bases with no gene match: 11. In germline, CDR1 is SEHNR, CDR2 FQNEAQ (reference sequence). CDR3 length equals 15 residues. CDR3 loop: CASSGWDSVGETQYF. The CDR3 DNA reads TGTGCCAGCAGCGGATGGGACAGCGTCGGGGAGACCCAGTACTTC.

CDR3 residues: CASTQGVGTEAFF. The DNA of the CDR3 is TGTGCCAGCACGCAGGGGGTCGGGACTGAAGCTTTCTTT. J is TRBJ1-1 and V is TRBV2; 7 bases are a match to TRBD1. The CDR3 has 13 amino acids. Germline loops: CDR1 SNHLY, CDR2 FYNNEI. Trimming at V came to 7 bases and at J to 5 bases, leaving 7 bases not matched to a gene.

The rearrangement uses TRBV28 and TRBJ1-2, with TRBD1 matching 7 bases. The V and J ends lost 8 bases and 4 bases, in that order; junction bases with no gene match: 10. Germline CDR1 reads MDHEN; CDR2 reads SYDVKM. The CDR3 covers 14 residues. The CDR3, as DNA: TGTGCCAGCGATACGGAACAGGGGTCCTATGGCTACACCTTC. Translating it yields CASDTEQGSYGYTF.

As concerns this clone: The conserved closing phenylalanine or tryptophan is absent in this CDR3, likely reflecting a read error. No DNA is shown, since the ends of the CDR3 on it are uncertain; the CDR3 is the one TCRdb lists. This chain uses TRBV6-7 with TRBJ1-6; the table's D call, TRBD1, has no DNA check behind it. TRBV6-7 is recorded as an ORF, its role being uncertain. The CDR3 length is 9 residues, termini included. CDR3: CATSGGDLI.

The chain joins TRBV7-9 to TRBJ1-2; 7 nucleotides align to TRBD1. With V trimmed by 5 bases and J by 4 bases, 4 bases remained unmatched. Germline V gene sequence: CDR1 SEHNR, CDR2 FQNEAQ (reference sequence). This CDR3 is built from 13 residues. The CDR3 nucleotides are TGTGCCAGCAGCCGAGGACAGGTCTATGGCTACACCTTC. This gives the protein CASSRGQVYGYTF.

The chain uses TRBV2 and TRBJ2-7; tentatively, D is TRBD1 (6 bases). Germline V CDR1 and CDR2: SNHLY, FYNNEI. V was pared by 8 bases and J by 0 bases, with 11 bases between. The CDR3 runs 13 residues. CDR3 coding DNA: TGTGCCAGCGAGGGGGACATCTCCTACGAGCAGTACTTC. Protein: CASEGDISYEQYF.

The genes are TRBV10-3 and TRBJ2-7; D ambiguous. The length of the CDR3 is 14 residues. Germline CDR1 reads ENHRY; CDR2 reads SYGVKD. The V gene lost 0 bases and the J gene lost 3 bases, with 9 bases spanning the gap. The CDR3 DNA is TGTGCCATCAGTGAGTCGAACTTCCTCTACGAGCAGTACTTC. The encoded protein is CAISESNFLYEQYF.

The table lists this clone with a few counts. This chain joins TRBV9 and TRBJ1-1; 7 bases fit TRBD1. Germline V lookup: CDR1 SGDLS, CDR2 YYNGEE. The CDR3 is 16 residues long. Trimming cost V 1 base and J 1 base; bases outside gene matches: 7. The CDR3 reads CASSVPRTGENTEAFF. The CDR3 nucleotides read TGTGCCAGCAGCGTACCCCGGACAGGAGAGAACACTGAAGCTTTCTTT. Drawing the rest from reference TRBV9 and TRBJ1-1, the complete variable domain is DSGVTQTPKHLITATGQRVTLRCSPRSGDLSVYWYQQSLDQGLQFLIQYYNGEERAKGNILERFSAQQFPDLHSELNLSSLELGDSALYFCASSVPRTGENTEAFFGQGTRLTVV.

The CDR3 protein is CASSESPNQPQHF. CDR3 bases: TGCGCCAGCAGTGAGTCCCCAAATCAGCCCCAGCATTTT. The V gene is TRBV10-1, the J gene TRBJ1-5; D is undetermined. This CDR3 contains 13 residues. V shed 0 bases and J shed 4 bases, with 4 bases lying between them. Germline loops: CDR1 WNHNN, CDR2 SYGVQD (reference sequence).

This chain links TRBV20-1 with TRBJ2-2, with a tentative D call TRBD2 (6 bases). V was shortened by 3 bases and J by 8 bases, with 13 bases between the two germline ends. The CDR3 spans 13 residues. Germline V gene sequence: CDR1 DFQATT, CDR2 SNEGSKA (reference sequence). The CDR3 bases are TGCAGTGCTAGTGTATCAGGGAGGGGGGAGCTGTTTTTT. It codes for CSASVSGRGELFF.

The chain combines TRBV3-1 (or the pseudogene TRBV3-2) with TRBJ2-3, with D maybe TRBD2 (6 bases). Trimming removed 4 bases at V and 0 bases at J, with 11 bases between. CDR1 is LGHDT and CDR2 is YNNKEL in the germline V gene (reference sequence). CDR3 size: 15 residues. CDR3 amino acids: CASSPRRGSTDTQYF. CDR3 sequence (DNA): TGTGCCAGCAGCCCCCGGCGGGGAAGCACAGATACGCAGTATTTT.

The rearrangement joins TRBV5-6 to TRBJ1-5; the match to TRBD1 covers 8 bases. Germline CDR1 SGHDT, CDR2 YYEEEE. Trimming removed 4 bases from V and 0 bases from J; junction bases left unmatched: 6. The CDR3 totals 16 residues. The CDR3 DNA follows: TGTGCCAGCAGCACGACAGGGGACTATAGCAATCAGCCCCAGCATTTT. Protein sequence: CASSTTGDYSNQPQHF. Supplemented by reference TRBV5-6 and TRBJ1-5, the full variable domain reads DAGVTQSPTHLIKTRGQQVTLRCSPKSGHDTVSWYQQALGQGPQFIFQYYEEEERQRGNFPDRFSGHQFPNYSSELNVNALLLGDSALYLCASSTTGDYSNQPQHFGDGTRLSIL.

This chain links TRBV6-6 with TRBJ2-7, with a tentative D call TRBD2 (6 bases). This CDR3 spans 14 amino acids. The V gene's germline CDR1 is MNHNY and CDR2 SVGAGI (reference sequence). V lost 6 bases and J lost 0, with 12 bases in between. This chain's CDR3 is CASSQVADSYEQYF. In DNA form, the CDR3 reads TGTGCCAGCAGCCAGGTAGCGGACTCCTACGAGCAGTACTTC.

This clone has only one observation. V usage is TRBV19 and J usage is TRBJ1-5; D is possibly TRBD1 (5 bases). The CDR3 consists of 17 residues. Germline-derived CDR1 and CDR2 are LNHDA and SQIVND (reference sequence). V shed 5 bases and J shed 6 bases, with 23 bases lying between them. The CDR3, as DNA: TGTGCCAGTAGTGGGGCAGGTGGTCGAGGCTTGGGTCAGCCCCAGCATTTT. Translation: CASSGAGGRGLGQPQHF.

The chain carries TRBV4-1 and TRBJ2-1, with D uncertain. V was cut by 3 bases and J by 7 bases, with 13 bases left in between. CDR1 is MGHRA, CDR2 YSYEKL, per germline. The CDR3 consists of 14 residues. The CDR3 DNA reads TGCGCCAGCAGCCAGCCGTTAGCCTGGAATGAGCAGTTCTTC. Encoded protein: CASSQPLAWNEQFF.

This chain connects TRBV5-8 to TRBJ1-2; TRBD1 matches at 8 bases. Germline trimming cut 0 bases from V and 1 base from J; bases unmatched to any gene: 5. The CDR3 consists of 16 residues. In germline, CDR1 is SGHTS, CDR2 YDEGEE. The CDR3 DNA reads TGTGCCAGCAGCTTGGGGGGACAGGCGCATAACTATGGCTACACCTTC. Its protein is CASSLGGQAHNYGYTF.

V and J are TRBV6-5 and TRBJ2-7, with TRBD1 matching 8 bases. Trimming took 3 bases from V and 4 from J; bases not matched to a gene: 11. The CDR3 has 16 residues. CDR1 MNHEY and CDR2 SVGAGI come from the germline V gene. In DNA form, the CDR3 reads TGTGCCAGCAGTTATAAGCCAGGGGACAGGACGTACGAGCAGTACTTC. It codes for CASSYKPGDRTYEQYF.

This chain joins TRBV19 and TRBJ1-2; D unresolved. Per germline, CDR1 LNHDA and CDR2 SQIVND (reference sequence). V shed 6 bases and J shed 4 bases, with 15 bases lying between them. The CDR3 extends over 14 amino acids. The CDR3 bases are TGTGCCAGTAGGGCAGACACAAACCTCTATGGCTACACCTTC. Protein: CASRADTNLYGYTF.

This clone has only one observation. This chain links TRBV5-1 with TRBJ2-7; D is perhaps TRBD1 (6 bases). Trimming shortened V by 3 bases and J by 2 bases, and 12 bases separated the two germline ends. The CDR3 sequence is 14 residues long. Germline assignment: CDR1 SGHRS and CDR2 YFSETQ. CDR3 sequence: CASSSSGQAYEQYF. CDR3 DNA sequence: TGCGCCAGCAGCTCTTCGGGACAAGCCTACGAGCAGTACTTC.

The chain couples TRBV6-6 to TRBJ2-2, with D perhaps TRBD1 (6 bases). Germline assignment: CDR1 MNHNY and CDR2 SVGAGI (reference sequence). With 2 bases removed from V and 4 bases from J, the gap between germline ends came to 8 bases. The CDR3 consists of 14 residues. As DNA, the CDR3 is TGTGCCAGCAGTTACCAGGGGTCCACCGGGGAGCTGTTTTTT. It encodes CASSYQGSTGELFF.